This TCR beta chain was documented in a study of T-cell reconstitution after alpha-beta-depleted transplantation in children. CDR1 and CDR2 from the germline V gene are DFQATT and SNEGSKA (reference sequence). This CDR3 has 15 residues. J lost 5 bases, V lost 0 bases, and 9 bases had no gene match. Study-level points and caveats: It was newly produced T cells that mostly accounted for T-cell counts and diversity one year after transplant. Diversity of TCRbeta at day 60 was high in some patients, arising from surviving recipient T cells and thymic progenitors. Expanded clones from the graft, numbering several hundred, reportedly supplied alpha-beta T cells about two months after transplant.

In this sample, this clonotype turned up a few times. The target antigen is unknown. Molecular barcoding with unique molecular identifiers was used for the TCRbeta library. TCRdb re-called the PCR reads through MiXCR, storing one row per CDR3 protein. Of hundreds of thousands of distinct CDR3 sequences listed, 7.5% to 9% are singletons. The sequence was obtained from a female patient aged 2 to 10 who had a stem cell transplant for Fanconi anemia, so the T cells may come from the graft donor. Sequenced material: peripheral blood, taken 360 days after TCRalphabeta/CD19-depleted stem cell transplant. This chain connects TRBV20-1 to TRBJ2-5; 7 bases are shared with TRBD2. CDR3: CSARDGRGVGETQYF. The CDR3 DNA reads TGCAGTGCTAGAGATGGTCGGGGGGTAGGGGAGACCCAGTACTTC.